The entry that follows covers one TCR beta chain sequence. Recovered status applied to Cohort 3 donors who had two consecutive negative PCRs. It also applied to those with clearance or with symptom resolution. This sample was taken from a study of blood T cell repertoires in COVID-19. Study in general: PBMCs, B-cell-depleted T cells, or T cells provided the cDNA or gDNA that made up the material.

Per germline, CDR1 SGDLS and CDR2 YYNGEE. J lost 7 bases, V lost 4 bases, and 13 bases had no gene match. CDR3 size: 16 residues. TCRdb's copy holds only in-frame clones and misses some; the assay was immunoSEQ multiplex PCR. Of some 110,000 clones in the sample, 84% are singletons; the top ten hold over 3%. The TCR sequence derives from a woman younger than 45 who had recovered from COVID-19. The material sequenced was PBMCs or T cells enriched from blood (not recorded which). J is TRBJ1-2 and V is TRBV9; 10 positions agree with TRBD1. The CDR3 is CASSWGRDRGFGGYTF. The CDR3, as DNA: TGTGCCAGCAGCTGGGGCCGGGACAGGGGTTTTGGTGGCTACACCTTC.